The rows below give T cell receptor beta chains drawn from one sample of a study of cytomegalovirus exposure and HLA in healthy donors. Assay used: immunoSEQ multiplex PCR; TCRdb lists only in-frame clones, some missing. The repertoire consists of over 150,000 clones, with 68% occurring once and the leading ten covering 1.1% to 1.5%. The sequencing input was PBMCs. The receptors derive from a man aged 50-59 years in good health and CMV-seronegative. CDR3s leave out the opening cysteine and the closing phenylalanine or tryptophan. Part of the rows lack a size; the others show once, few, many or a class for expanded clones.

.	TRBV4-1	ASSRWRGETQY
.	TRBV5-1	ASFPQTGGGMNTEAF
.	TRBV4-3	ASSQEFFRDRGPNQPQH
.	TRBV7-8	ASRGRGRVDGYT
.	TRBV11-3	ASSLWTGPFYEQY
.	TRBV5-1	ASSLVGGGARETQY
.	TRBV6-6	ASSYPNRGDEQY
.	TRBV5-1	ASSWTPSGGPRADTQY
.	TRBV7-2	ASSPIDSGNQPQH
.	TRBV28	ASRPGGTEDTQY
.	TRBV7-9	ASSPTWRDSSYNEQF
.	TRBV28	ASSLGFPITGGEEKLF
few	TRBV19	ASSTGQAWYGYT
.	TRBV5-4	ASSPISVRTEAF
once	TRBV7-3	ASSLQGARVAGANVLT
few	TRBV6-5	ASSYSRTSAYNEQF
.	TRBV7-8	ASSLAGLAGTQLGF
.	TRBV28	ASTYSKNTEAF
.	TRBV28	ASSFLGEGRSNQPQH
once	TRBV11-2	ASSRLGGTNIRAF
once	TRBV5-1	ASSSSRGFKYEQY
once	TRBV19	ASSIDPAGGQF
.	TRBV10-3	AIGAGTGVNGELF
.	TRBV11-3	ASSLAGGPGDTQY
.	TRBV9	ASSGGAGGRADTQY
few	TRBV6-4	ASSAGLASTGELF
.	TRBV6-6	ASNRAFRQVNEQY
.	TRBV6-1	ASPSSGQTYNEQF
.	TRBV5-1	ASSLAMTGIDEQF
.	TRBV5-1	ASSLPSGGGTDTQY
few	TRBV6-5	ASRYDRDSQPQH
.	TRBV18	ASSSYGGALSGNTIY
once	TRBV5-4	ASSYKTGIPSGANVLT
.	TRBV19	ASSIARGYNEQF
.	TRBV7-9	ASSFPSGTDTQY
few	TRBV27	ASSRGLAGGRGNEQF
.	TRBV2	ASSEGRQTRGQPQH
.	TRBV7-9	ASSLQGFNGYT
.	TRBV7-9	ASSLVAYSNTEAF
.	TRBV6-5	ASSYGTGVGPQH
.	TRBV7-8	ASTVGGTEAF
.	TRBV15	ATSRDLGAGGTNNSPLH
.	TRBV18	ASSPRSLSGGAETQY
.	TRBV27	ASSLYKGATNEKLF
.	TRBV2	ASRESGTGNSPLH
.	TRBV18	ASSARGDSTDTQY
.	TRBV6-1	ASSDTGDAYEQY
.	TRBV11-2	ASSSPRGNEQF
.	TRBV7-6	ASSVLQGNTEAF
.	TRBV6-6	ASTRPVADTQY
.	TRBV5-1	ASSLAPVKSTEAF
few	TRBV4-2	ASSQDRDRGRNEKLF
.	TRBV6-5	ASSFGTGNYGYT
.	TRBV11-2	ASSLAQGADEQF